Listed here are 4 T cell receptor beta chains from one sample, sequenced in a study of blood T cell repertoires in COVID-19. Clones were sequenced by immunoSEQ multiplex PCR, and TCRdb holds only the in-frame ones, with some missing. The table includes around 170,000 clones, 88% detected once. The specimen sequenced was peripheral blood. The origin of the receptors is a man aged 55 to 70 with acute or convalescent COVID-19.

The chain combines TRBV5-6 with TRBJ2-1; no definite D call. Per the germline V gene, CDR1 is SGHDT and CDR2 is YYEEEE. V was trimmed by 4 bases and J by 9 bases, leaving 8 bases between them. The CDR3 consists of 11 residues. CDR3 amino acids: CASSKAVEQFF. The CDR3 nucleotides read TGTGCCAGCAGCAAGGCGGTTGAGCAGTTCTTC.

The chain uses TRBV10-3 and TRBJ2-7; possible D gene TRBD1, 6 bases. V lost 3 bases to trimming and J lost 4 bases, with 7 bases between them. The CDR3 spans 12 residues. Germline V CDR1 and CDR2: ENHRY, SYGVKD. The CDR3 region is CAISDTGYEQYV. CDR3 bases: TGTGCCATCAGTGATACAGGGTACGAGCAGTACGTC.

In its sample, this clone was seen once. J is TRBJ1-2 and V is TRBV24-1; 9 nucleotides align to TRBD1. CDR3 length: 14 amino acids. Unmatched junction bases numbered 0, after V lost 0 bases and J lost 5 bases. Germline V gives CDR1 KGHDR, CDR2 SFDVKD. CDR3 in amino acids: CATSDLDRGYGYTF. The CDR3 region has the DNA TGTGCCACCAGTGATTTGGACAGGGGGTATGGCTACACCTTC.

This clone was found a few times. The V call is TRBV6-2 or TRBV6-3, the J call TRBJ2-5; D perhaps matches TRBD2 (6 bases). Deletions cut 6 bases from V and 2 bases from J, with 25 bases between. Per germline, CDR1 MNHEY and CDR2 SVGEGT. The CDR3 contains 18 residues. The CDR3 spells CASSSRGWDWRSQETQYF. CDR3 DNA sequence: TGTGCCAGCAGCTCCCGGGGATGGGACTGGCGAAGTCAAGAGACCCAGTACTTC.